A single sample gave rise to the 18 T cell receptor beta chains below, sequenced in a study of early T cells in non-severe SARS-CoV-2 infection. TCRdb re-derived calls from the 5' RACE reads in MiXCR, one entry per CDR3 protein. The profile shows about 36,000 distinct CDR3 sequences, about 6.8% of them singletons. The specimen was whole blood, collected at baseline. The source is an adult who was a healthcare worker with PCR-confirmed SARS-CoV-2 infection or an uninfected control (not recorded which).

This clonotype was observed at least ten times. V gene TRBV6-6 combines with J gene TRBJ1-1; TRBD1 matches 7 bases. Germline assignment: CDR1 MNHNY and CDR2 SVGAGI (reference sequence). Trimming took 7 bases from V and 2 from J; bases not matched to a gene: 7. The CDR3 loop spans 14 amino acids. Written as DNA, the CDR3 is TGTGCCAGCACCGAAAACAGGGGAAACACTGAAGCTTTCTTT. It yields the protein CASTENRGNTEAFF.

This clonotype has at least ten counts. Here the CDR3 reads CASRGSGPLYEQYF. CDR3 DNA: TGTGCCAGCAGGGGGTCCGGGCCCCTCTACGAGCAGTACTTC. V usage is TRBV6-5 and J usage is TRBJ2-7; D is ambiguous. The CDR3 extends over 14 amino acids. The V end lost 6 bases, the J end lost 3 bases, and 15 bases lay between the germline ends. Germline lookup yields CDR1 MNHEY and CDR2 SVGAGI.

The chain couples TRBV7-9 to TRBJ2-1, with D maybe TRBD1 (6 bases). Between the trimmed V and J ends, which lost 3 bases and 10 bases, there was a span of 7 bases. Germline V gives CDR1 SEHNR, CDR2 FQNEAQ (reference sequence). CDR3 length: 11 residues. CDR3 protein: CASSFDREQFF. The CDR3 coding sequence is TGTGCCAGCAGCTTCGACAGGGAGCAGTTCTTC. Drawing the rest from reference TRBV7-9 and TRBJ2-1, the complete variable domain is DTGVSQNPRHKITKRGQNVTFRCDPISEHNRLYWYRQTLGQGPEFLTYFQNEAQLEKSRLLSDRFSAERPKGSFSTLEIQRTEQGDSAMYLCASSFDREQFFGPGTRLTVL.

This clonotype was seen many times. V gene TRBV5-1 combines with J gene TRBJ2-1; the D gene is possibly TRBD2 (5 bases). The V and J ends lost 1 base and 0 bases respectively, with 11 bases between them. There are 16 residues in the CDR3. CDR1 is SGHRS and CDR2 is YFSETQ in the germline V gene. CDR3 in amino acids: CASSLSSLSSYNEQFF. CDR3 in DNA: TGCGCCAGCAGCTTGTCTAGCCTGAGCTCCTACAATGAGCAGTTCTTC.

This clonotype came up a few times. The CDR3 DNA is TGCGCCAGCAGCCCGCCCGGGATGGCTTTCTCCTACGAGCAGTACTTC. This encodes CASSPPGMAFSYEQYF. V is TRBV4-1 and J is TRBJ2-7, with D maybe TRBD2 (5 bases). The germline V gene has CDR1 MGHRA and CDR2 YSYEKL. V was cut by 4 bases and J by 0 bases, with 16 bases left in between. There are 16 residues in the CDR3.

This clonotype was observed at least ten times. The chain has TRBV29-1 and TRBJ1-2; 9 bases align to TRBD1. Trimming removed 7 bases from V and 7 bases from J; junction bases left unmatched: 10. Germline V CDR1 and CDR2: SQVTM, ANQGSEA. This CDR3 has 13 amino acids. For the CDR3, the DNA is TGCAGCGCCGGGACAGGGTCCCCGGGTGGCTACACCTTC. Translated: CSAGTGSPGGYTF.

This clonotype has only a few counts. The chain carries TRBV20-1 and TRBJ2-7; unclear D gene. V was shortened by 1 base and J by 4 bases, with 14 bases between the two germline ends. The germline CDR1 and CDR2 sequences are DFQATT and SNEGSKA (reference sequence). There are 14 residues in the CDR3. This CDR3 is CSARVPDAKYEQYF. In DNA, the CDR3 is TGCAGTGCTAGAGTGCCGGACGCCAAATACGAGCAGTACTTC.

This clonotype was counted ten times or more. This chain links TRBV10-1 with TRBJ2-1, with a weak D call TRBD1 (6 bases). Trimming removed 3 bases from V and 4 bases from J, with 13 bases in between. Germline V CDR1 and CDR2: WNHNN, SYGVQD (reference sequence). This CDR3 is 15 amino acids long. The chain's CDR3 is CASSEGRGSYNEQFF. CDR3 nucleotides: TGCGCCAGCAGTGAAGGCAGGGGATCTTACAATGAGCAGTTCTTC.

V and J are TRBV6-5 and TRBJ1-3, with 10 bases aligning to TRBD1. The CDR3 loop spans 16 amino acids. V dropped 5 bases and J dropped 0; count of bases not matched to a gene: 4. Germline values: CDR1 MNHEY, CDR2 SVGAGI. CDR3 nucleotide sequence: TGTGCCAGCAGTAGGGACAGGGGACGCTCTGGAAACACCATATATTTT. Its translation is CASSRDRGRSGNTIYF.

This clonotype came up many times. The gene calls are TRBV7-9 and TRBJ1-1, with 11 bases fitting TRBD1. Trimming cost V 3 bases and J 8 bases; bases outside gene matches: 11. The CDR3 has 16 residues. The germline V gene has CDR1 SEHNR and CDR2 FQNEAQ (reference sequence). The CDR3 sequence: CASSLAAKDRGREAFF. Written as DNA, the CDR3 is TGTGCCAGCAGCTTGGCCGCCAAGGACAGGGGGCGCGAAGCTTTCTTT.

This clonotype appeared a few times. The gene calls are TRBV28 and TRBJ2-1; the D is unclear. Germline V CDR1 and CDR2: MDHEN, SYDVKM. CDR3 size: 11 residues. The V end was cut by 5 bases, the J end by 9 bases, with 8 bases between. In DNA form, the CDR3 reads TGTGCCAGCAGTGGGCGCGGTGAGCAGTTCTTC. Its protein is CASSGRGEQFF.

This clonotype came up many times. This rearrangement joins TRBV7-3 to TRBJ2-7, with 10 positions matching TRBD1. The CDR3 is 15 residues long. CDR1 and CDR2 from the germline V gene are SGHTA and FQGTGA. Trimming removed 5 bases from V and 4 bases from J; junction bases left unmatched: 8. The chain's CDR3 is CASSPGGTGEYEQYF. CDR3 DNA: TGTGCCAGCAGCCCCGGCGGGACAGGGGAGTACGAGCAGTACTTC.

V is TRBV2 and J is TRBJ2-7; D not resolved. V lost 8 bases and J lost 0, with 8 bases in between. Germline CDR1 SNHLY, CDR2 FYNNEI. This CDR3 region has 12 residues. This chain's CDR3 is CASLVLSYEQYF. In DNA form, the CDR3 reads TGTGCCAGCCTTGTCCTCTCCTACGAGCAGTACTTC.

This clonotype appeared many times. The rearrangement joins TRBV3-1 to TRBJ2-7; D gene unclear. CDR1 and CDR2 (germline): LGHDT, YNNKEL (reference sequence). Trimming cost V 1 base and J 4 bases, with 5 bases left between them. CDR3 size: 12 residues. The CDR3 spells CASSQAGYEQYF. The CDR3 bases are TGTGCCAGCAGCCAAGCAGGTTACGAGCAGTACTTC.

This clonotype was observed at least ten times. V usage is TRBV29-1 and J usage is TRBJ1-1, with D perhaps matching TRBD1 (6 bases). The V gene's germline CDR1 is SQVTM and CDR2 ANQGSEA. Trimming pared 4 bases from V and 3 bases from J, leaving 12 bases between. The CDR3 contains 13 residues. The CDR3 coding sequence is TGCAGCGTTGCCGTGGCAGGGGACACTGAAGCTTTCTTT. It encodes CSVAVAGDTEAFF.

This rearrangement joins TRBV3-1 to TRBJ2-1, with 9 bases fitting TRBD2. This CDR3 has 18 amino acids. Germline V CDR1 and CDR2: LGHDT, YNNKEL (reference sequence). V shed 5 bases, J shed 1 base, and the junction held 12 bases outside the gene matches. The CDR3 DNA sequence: TGTGCCAGCAGCTACTCACCCTTAGCGGGAGTGTCCTACAATGAGCAGTTCTTC. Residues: CASSYSPLAGVSYNEQFF.

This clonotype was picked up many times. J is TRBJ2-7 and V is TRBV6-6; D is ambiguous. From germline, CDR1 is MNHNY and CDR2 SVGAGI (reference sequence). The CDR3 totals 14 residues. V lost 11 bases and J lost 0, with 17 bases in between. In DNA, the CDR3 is TGTGCCTGCGCAGCCGGCGGAAACTCCTACGAGCAGTACTTC. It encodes CACAAGGNSYEQYF.

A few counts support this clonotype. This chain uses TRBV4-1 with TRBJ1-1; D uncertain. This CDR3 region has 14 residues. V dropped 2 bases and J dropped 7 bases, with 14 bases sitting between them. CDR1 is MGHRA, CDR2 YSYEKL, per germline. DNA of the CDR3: TGCGCCAGCAGCCAATCTATCGGGCTCGGTGAAGCTTTCTTT. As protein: CASSQSIGLGEAFF.